This T cell receptor (beta chain) was retrieved from a study of blood T cells in healthy people across ages. Together with a sample-barcoded 5' primer, a J-beta primer mix was included in a second PCR lasting about 6 to 11 cycles. Via MiXCR, TCRdb re-called the 5' RACE reads, giving one row per CDR3 protein. Found here are over 600,000 distinct CDR3 sequences, 35% to 50% of them singletons; the top ten hold approximately 29%. The sequence was obtained from an elderly man in good health. The sample consisted of blood.

CDR3 sequence (DNA): TGCAGTGCTAGGGGGACAGGGGTCGAGCAGTACTTC. Translating gives CSARGTGVEQYF. The V gene is TRBV20-1, the J gene TRBJ2-4, with 10 nucleotides matching TRBD1. The J call may be mistaken, given a closer DNA end match to TRBJ2-7. The CDR3 consists of 12 residues. CDR1 is DFQATT, CDR2 SNEGSKA, per germline (reference sequence).